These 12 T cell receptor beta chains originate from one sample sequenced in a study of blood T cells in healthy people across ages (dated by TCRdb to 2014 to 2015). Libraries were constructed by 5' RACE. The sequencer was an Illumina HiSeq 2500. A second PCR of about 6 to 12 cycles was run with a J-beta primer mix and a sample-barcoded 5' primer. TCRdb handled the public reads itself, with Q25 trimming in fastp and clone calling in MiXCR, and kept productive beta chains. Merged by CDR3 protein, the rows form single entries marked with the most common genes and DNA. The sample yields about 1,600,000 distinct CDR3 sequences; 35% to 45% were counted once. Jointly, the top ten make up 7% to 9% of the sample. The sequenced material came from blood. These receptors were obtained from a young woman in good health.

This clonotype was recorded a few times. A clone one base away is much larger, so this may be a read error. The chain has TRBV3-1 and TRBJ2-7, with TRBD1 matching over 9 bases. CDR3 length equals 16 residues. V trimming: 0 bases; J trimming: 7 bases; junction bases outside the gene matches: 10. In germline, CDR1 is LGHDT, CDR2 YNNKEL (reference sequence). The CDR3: CASSQDGGQGWNEQYF. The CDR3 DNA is TGTGCCAGCAGCCAAGACGGAGGACAGGGGTGGAATGAGCAGTACTTC.

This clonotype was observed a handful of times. The CDR3 here is CASSLGLAGGRETQYF. The CDR3 region has the DNA TGTGCCAGCAGCCTGGGACTAGCGGGGGGTCGGGAGACCCAGTACTTC. The chain employs TRBV7-3 and TRBJ2-5; TRBD2 matches 15 bases. J was trimmed by 5 bases and V by 5 bases; bases with no gene match: 6. The CDR3 sequence is 16 residues long. Germline V lookup: CDR1 SGHTA, CDR2 FQGTGA.

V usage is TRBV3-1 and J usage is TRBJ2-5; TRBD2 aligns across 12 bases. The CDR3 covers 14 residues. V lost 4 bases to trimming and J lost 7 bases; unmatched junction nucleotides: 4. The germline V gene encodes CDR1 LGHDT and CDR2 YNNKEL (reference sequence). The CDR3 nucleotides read TGTGCCAGCAGCCCAACTAGCGGGGGGACGACCCAGTACTTC. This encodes CASSPTSGGTTQYF.

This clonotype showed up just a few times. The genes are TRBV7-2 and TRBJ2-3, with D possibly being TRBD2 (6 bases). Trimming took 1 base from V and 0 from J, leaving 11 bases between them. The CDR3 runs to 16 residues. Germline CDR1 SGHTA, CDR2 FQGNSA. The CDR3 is CASSLVRGFSTDTQYF. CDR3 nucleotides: TGTGCCAGCAGCTTAGTTCGGGGGTTCAGCACAGATACGCAGTATTTT.

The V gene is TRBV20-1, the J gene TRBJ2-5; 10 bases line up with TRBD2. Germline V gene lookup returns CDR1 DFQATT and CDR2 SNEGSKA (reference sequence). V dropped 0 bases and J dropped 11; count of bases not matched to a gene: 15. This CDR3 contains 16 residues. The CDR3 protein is CSARDDLAGAHNEQYF. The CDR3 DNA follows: TGCAGTGCTAGAGATGACCTAGCGGGAGCCCACAATGAGCAGTACTTC.

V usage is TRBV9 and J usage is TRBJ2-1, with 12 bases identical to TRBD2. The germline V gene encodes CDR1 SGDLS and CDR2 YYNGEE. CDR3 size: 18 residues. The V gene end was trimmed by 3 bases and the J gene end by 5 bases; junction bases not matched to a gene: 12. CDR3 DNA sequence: TGTGCCAGCAGCGACCGACTAGCGGGAGATAATCCCCACAATGAGCAGTTCTTC. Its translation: CASSDRLAGDNPHNEQFF.

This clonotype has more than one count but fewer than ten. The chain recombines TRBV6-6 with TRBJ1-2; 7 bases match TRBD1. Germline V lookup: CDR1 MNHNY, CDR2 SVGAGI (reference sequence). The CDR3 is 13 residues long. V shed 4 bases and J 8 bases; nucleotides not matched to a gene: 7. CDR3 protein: CASSWGQGGGYTF. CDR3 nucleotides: TGTGCCAGCAGTTGGGGGCAGGGGGGAGGCTACACCTTC.

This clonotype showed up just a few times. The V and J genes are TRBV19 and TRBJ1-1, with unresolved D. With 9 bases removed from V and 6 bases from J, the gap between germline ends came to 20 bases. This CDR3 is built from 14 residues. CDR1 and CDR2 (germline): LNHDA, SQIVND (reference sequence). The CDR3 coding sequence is TGTGCCAGCTTTAGGCGGGGTAGTGGGTCTGAAGCTTTCTTT. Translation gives CASFRRGSGSEAFF.

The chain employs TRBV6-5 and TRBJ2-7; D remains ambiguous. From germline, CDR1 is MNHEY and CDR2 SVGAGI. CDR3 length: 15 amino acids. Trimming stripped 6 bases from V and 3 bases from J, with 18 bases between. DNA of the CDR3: TGTGCCAGCAGAGAGAAAGACCGGGCTTACTACGAGCAGTACTTC. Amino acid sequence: CASREKDRAYYEQYF.

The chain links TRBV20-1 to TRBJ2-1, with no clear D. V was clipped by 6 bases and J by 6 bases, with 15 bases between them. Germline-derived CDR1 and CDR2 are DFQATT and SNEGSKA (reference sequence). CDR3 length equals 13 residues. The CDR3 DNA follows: TGCAGTGCAGCAAGAACCTTATTCAATGAGCAGTTCTTC. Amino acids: CSAARTLFNEQFF.

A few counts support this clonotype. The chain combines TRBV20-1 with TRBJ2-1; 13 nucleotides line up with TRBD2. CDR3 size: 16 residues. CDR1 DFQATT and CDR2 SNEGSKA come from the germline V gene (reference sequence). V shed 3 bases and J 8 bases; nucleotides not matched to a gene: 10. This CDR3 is CSARGTSGILRYEQFF. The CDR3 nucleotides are TGCAGTGCTAGGGGGACTAGCGGGATACTTAGGTATGAGCAGTTCTTC.

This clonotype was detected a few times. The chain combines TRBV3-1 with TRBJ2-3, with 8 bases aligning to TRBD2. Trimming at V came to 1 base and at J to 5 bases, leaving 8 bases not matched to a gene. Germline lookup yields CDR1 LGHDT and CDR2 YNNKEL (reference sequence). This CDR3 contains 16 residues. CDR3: CASSQGLAGDGDTQYF. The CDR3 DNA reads TGTGCCAGCAGCCAAGGTCTAGCGGGTGATGGAGATACGCAGTATTTT.